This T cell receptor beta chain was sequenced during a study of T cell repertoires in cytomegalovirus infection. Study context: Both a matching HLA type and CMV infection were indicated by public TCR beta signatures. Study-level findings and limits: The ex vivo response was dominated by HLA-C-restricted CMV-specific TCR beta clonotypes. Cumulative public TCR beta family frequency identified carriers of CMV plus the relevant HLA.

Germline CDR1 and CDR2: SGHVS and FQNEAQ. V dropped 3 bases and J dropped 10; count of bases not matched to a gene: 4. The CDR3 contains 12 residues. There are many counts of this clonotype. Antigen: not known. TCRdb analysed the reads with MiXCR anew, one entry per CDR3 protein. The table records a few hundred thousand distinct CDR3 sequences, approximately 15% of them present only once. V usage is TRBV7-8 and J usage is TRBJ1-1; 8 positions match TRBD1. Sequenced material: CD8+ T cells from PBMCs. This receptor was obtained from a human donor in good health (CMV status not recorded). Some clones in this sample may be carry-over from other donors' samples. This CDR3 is CASSLATGGAFF. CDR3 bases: TGTGCCAGCAGCTTGGCTACAGGGGGAGCTTTCTTT. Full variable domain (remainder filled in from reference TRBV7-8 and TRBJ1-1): GAGVSQSPRYKVAKRGQDVALRCDPISGHVSLFWYQQALGQGPEFLTYFQNEAQLDKSGLPSDRFFAERPEGSVSTLKIQRTQQEDSAVYLCASSLATGGAFFGQGTRLTVV.